This TCR beta chain was captured by sequencing in a study of blood T cell repertoires in COVID-19. Turning to the study itself: There were acute and convalescent COVID-19 samples, and they came from the United States, Italy and Spain. T cells, B-cell-depleted T cells, or PBMCs provided the cDNA or gDNA that served as material.

The CDR3 has 14 residues. Germline V gene lookup returns CDR1 SGHRS and CDR2 YFSETQ. V was pared by 5 bases and J by 0 bases, with 11 bases between. Each participant's cohort was designated according to participant-reported clinical history. In Cohort 3, a recovered donor had either two negative PCRs, clearance, or symptom resolution. The method was immunoSEQ multiplex PCR; TCRdb's version includes in-frame clones alone and lacks a portion of them. The sample carries under 200,000 clones, 82% recorded once. The receptor's source is a man aged 55 to 70 who had recovered from COVID-19. Material: PBMCs or T cells enriched from blood (not recorded which). The J gene is TRBJ1-2, the V gene TRBV5-1; TRBD1 is a possible D gene (5 bases). The CDR3 is CASRPGYTNYGYTF. The CDR3 nucleotides are TGCGCCAGCAGACCAGGGTACACTAACTATGGCTACACCTTC.